This T cell receptor beta chain is from a study of T cell repertoires in cytomegalovirus infection. In the study overall: CMV infection plus the matching HLA type was flagged by public TCR beta signatures. Study-level points and caveats: HLA-C-restricted CMV-specific TCR beta clonotypes were dominant in the ex vivo response.

TCRdb re-analysed the reads in MiXCR, keeping a single row per CDR3 protein. This repertoire shows 90,000 to 120,000 distinct CDR3 sequences, less than 25% found once; its top ten account for more than 35%. This CDR3 comprises 15 residues. V gave up 4 bases and J gave up 0 bases, with 10 bases separating them. The germline CDR1 and CDR2 sequences are MNHGY and SAAAGT. The table lists this clonotype with a few counts. What it binds is not known. Sequencing was performed on CD8+ T cells from PBMCs. The chain recombines TRBV6-8 with TRBJ2-4, with D uncertain. The receptor was derived from a human donor in good health (CMV status not recorded). Some clones in this sample may be carry-over from other donors' samples. The CDR3: CASSSIERAKNIQYF. CDR3 DNA sequence: TGTGCCAGCAGTTCTATCGAGCGAGCCAAAAACATTCAGTACTTC.